This T cell receptor beta chain was observed in a study of blood T cell repertoires in COVID-19. With V trimmed by 6 bases and J by 7 bases, 6 bases remained unmatched. The CDR3 covers 14 residues. From germline, CDR1 is SNHLY and CDR2 FYNNEI. Some clones are missing from TCRdb's copy, which holds only in-frame ones; the method was immunoSEQ multiplex PCR. The sample records roughly 200,000 clones, 85% to 90% being singletons. This clone has more than one count but fewer than ten. The source of this sequence is a man aged 35-49 years who had recovered from COVID-19. The J gene is TRBJ1-4, the V gene TRBV2, with 9 bases lining up with TRBD1. The sample consisted of PBMCs or T cells enriched from blood (not recorded which). The CDR3 DNA follows: TGTGCCAGCAGCCTCCGGGACAGGGCTGAAAAACTGTTTTTT. Its protein is CASSLRDRAEKLFF.